The clone carrying this TCR beta chain came up a few times. Its antigen is undetermined. Isolation of CD4+ naive, central memory, regulatory and stem cell-like memory cells was achieved by sorting via CD45RO/CCR7/CD25/CD127/CD95/CD27. The source of the sample is a study of beta chain features in type 1 diabetes. Study details: Cell yields, age and gender were similar between patients and healthy donors.

Expressed TCRB transcripts were sequenced after all isolated RNA was converted to cDNA. TCRdb's table, derived via immunoSEQ multiplex PCR, lists solely in-frame clones and lacks some. The data hold 160,000 or so clones, with around 10% observed a single time. This CDR3 region has 17 residues. CDR1 SGDLS and CDR2 YYNGEE come from the germline V gene. The V segment lost 3 bases and the J segment 4 bases; nucleotides outside the gene matches: 10. Overall study findings and caveats: The similarity of naive, central memory and Treg TCRB repertoires appeared greater among patients than among healthy donors.

The gene calls are TRBV9 and TRBJ2-3, with 11 bases identical to TRBD2. Sequencing was done on a sample of central memory CD4+ T cells from blood. The origin of this receptor is a man younger than 35 in good health. The chain's CDR3 is CASSGQRLAGFADTQYF. CDR3 bases: TGTGCCAGCAGCGGGCAGCGACTAGCGGGGTTTGCAGATACGCAGTATTTT.